This T cell receptor (beta chain) was identified during a study of cytotoxic CD8 clonotypes in ibrutinib-treated CLL (dated by TCRdb to the early 2020s). Describing the broader study: In this cohort, some 16 patients were treatment-naive and fewer than 13 were relapsed/refractory, while roughly 18 had unmutated IGHV. Partial responses were observed in 24 patients and complete responses in 2; after a median follow-up of roughly 62 months, remission was maintained in approximately 15 patients and progression was observed in approximately twelve. The response samples were drawn at a median of roughly twelve months into treatment, with a range of roughly 6 to 36 months. An average of around 260,000 productive templates and 94,082 productive rearrangements was obtained per sample. Longitudinal samples were available for about 30% of the 86 trial participants. Cryopreserved peripheral blood mononuclear cells were obtained before treatment, at response, and at either sustained remission or disease progression. All remission and progressive disease samples were collected while patients were still receiving ibrutinib.

General study outcomes and caveats: Baseline clonality exceeded that of age-matched healthy donors and correlated strongly with circulating CD8+ T-cell counts. Public clonotypes were rare and either shrank or stayed stable during treatment, and the rise in clonality at ibrutinib response reflected expansion of private clonotypes. Clonality rose at ibrutinib response, remained stable during sustained remission, and dropped back toward baseline at progression. Lymph node repertoires were not examined, and the timing of sampling was not matched between patients in sustained remission and those whose disease progressed.

The time point label here, explained by the study, means: 12 months on ibrutinib. For TCR beta library preparation, 1.5 to 2 micrograms of genomic DNA were isolated from cryopreserved PBMCs. Longitudinal blood samples from CLL patients on ibrutinib monotherapy underwent high-throughput TCR beta sequencing. Patients were enrolled in a phase 2 open-label single-center ibrutinib monotherapy trial. A remark on this clone: Its antigen remains undetermined. No much larger clone is present one base from it, and per-base qualities are unavailable.

The goal of deep resolution MiSeq sequencing was a depth between 1 in 1 million and 1 in 200,000 T cells, and coverage averaged 10x per clonotype. The immunoSEQ hsTCRB Kit was used to generate the TCR beta libraries. Regarding the original processing steps: Data were analyzed with ImmunoSEQ Data Assistant and ImmunoSEQ Analyzer, with V, D and J genes assigned per IMGT definitions. Clonality, with values ranging from 0 to 1, was calculated as one minus the normalized Shannon entropy of productive rearrangement frequencies. Only overrepresented clonotypes making up at least 0.05% of the repertoire of each patient were included in the public clonotype analysis. Some 13 age-matched healthy donor repertoires from immuneACCESS were used as controls for clonality. Held by TCRdb, this immuneACCESS table contains in-frame sequences only and omits some clones. Under half of the omission traces to an unresolved V gene where checked; the cause of the rest is unknown. The V and J calls and clone size come from that table; D and trimming were worked out from the DNA. The table for this sample lists hundreds of thousands of clones; about four fifths of them were counted only once. About 10% of the sample rests with the top ten.

The sequences come from PBMCs, collected after 12 months of ibrutinib treatment. The TCR comes from a human donor with chronic lymphocytic leukemia.

The DNA sequence is as follows: TGCGCCAGCACTTGGAGCTCCGGGGAGCTGTTTTTT. Protein translation: CASTWSSGELFF. Recombination joined TRBV10-1 with TRBJ2-2; confidence is insufficient to name the D gene. The CDR3 goes from the cysteine to the phenylalanine over 12 residues. CDR3 DNA is the only sequence kept; it has 36 bases, read in frame from the first base. The germline ends are 9 bases apart after V is trimmed by 7 bases and J by 6 bases. Per the germline V gene (reference sequence), WNHNN is the CDR1 and SYGVQD is the CDR2.